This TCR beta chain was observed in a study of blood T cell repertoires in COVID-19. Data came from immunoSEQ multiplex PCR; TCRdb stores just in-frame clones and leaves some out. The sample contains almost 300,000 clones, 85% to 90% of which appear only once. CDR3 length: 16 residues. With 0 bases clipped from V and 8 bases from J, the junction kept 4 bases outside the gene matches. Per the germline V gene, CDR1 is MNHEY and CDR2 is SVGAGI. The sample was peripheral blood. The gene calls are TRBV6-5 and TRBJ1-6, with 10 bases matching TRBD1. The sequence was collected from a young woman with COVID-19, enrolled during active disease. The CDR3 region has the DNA TGTGCCAGCAGTTACTCGGGGACAGGGGAGGATTCACCCCTCCACTTT. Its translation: CASSYSGTGEDSPLHF.